This T cell receptor beta chain was captured in a study of cytomegalovirus exposure and HLA in healthy donors. Across the whole study: For the approximately 430 genotyped donors, approximately 83% fell within the Caucasian-associated ancestry cluster. Overall study results and limits: Presence/absence analyses supposed approximately even sequencing depth among donors. A classifier reportedly called cytomegalovirus status with high sensitivity and specificity. Most of the CMV-associated TCR beta chains (in a later analysis) appeared to be HLA-restricted.

On this clone itself: Its matching antigen is unknown.

PCR involved 60 Vbeta and 13 Jbeta primers. Assay: immunoSEQ multiplex PCR; the TCRdb copy retains only in-frame clones and omits some. The sample comprises more than 100,000 clones, 80% of which are singletons, and around 9.5% rests with the top ten. Sequences were obtained from PBMCs. The sequence derives from a female donor in good health and CMV-seropositive.

CDR3 residues: CASSLGQVYEQYF. CDR3 DNA: TGTGCCAGCAGCTTGGGACAGGTCTACGAGCAGTACTTC. This rearrangement joins TRBV6-5 to TRBJ2-7, with TRBD1 identical over 8 bases. The CDR3 runs 13 residues. The germline V gene encodes CDR1 MNHEY and CDR2 SVGAGI. Germline trimming cut 6 bases from V and 3 bases from J; bases unmatched to any gene: 4.